This T cell receptor (beta chain) was sequenced during a study of T cells in women clearing cervical HPV infection. Whole-study context: No precancer developed; the control's incident HPV16 infection cleared within 12 months.

A word on this clone: Its antigen is undetermined. The read finishes 3 residues shy of the CDR3 end, and the germline J gene is used to complete it.

Study findings and constraints: Cases carried less TRBV6-7 than controls: 0.11% versus 0.16%. CIN3+ cases had significantly higher TCR repertoire richness than controls, but evenness did not differ.

Average input was around 1,100 ng genomic DNA for immunoSEQ TCR beta CDR3 amplification. The assay was immunoSEQ multiplex PCR, and TCRdb's table has in-frame clones only and misses some. The table gives under 35,000 clones; the top ten clones make up 15% to 20% of it. The CDR3 covers 15 residues. CDR1 and CDR2 (germline): SQVTM, ANQGSEA. The TCR was taken from a woman aged 18 to 75 with a cervical HPV16 infection that either progressed to CIN3+ or cleared (not recorded which). Sequencing input: blood buffy coat. V gene TRBV29-1 combines with J gene TRBJ2-1; TRBD2 aligns across 9 bases. Incomplete CDR3 DNA: TGCGGCGGGAGGGGGGGAGGGGGCTCCTACAATGAG. This encodes CGGRGGGGSYNE. The complete CDR3 protein is CGGRGGGGSYNEQFF.